The present T cell receptor (beta chain) was sequenced within a study of T cells in Graves' hyperthyroidism and ophthalmopathy. Across the study: Any treatment followed the collection of peripheral blood at initial diagnosis.

This clonotype was observed many times. Its antigen is currently unknown. There were TCR beta CDR3 regions amplified from RNA transcripts. Initially, a first-round RT-PCR of the TCR CDR3 employed the HTBI primer set. In TCRdb, the multiplex PCR reads were re-called with MiXCR into one record per CDR3 protein. Of 550,000 to 650,000 distinct CDR3 sequences listed, 12% to 15% were seen once; the top ten hold roughly 13%. Trimming left V 7 bases short and J 0 bases short, with 8 bases between. Germline V CDR1 and CDR2: KGHDR, SFDVKD. This CDR3 has 13 amino acids. In making diagnoses, clinical symptoms, serum thyroxine and TRAb, thyroid ultrasound and orbital computed tomography were all used. Findings and limits, study-wide: Appearing also in blood were most of the thyroid clonotypes expanded above 0.001.

V and J are TRBV24-1 and TRBJ1-1; perhaps TRBD1 as D (5 bases). Sequencing input: blood. The TCR sequence derives from a woman aged 40 to 50 with Graves' hyperthyroidism. In nucleotides, the CDR3 is TGTGCCACCAGGGACACGGTGAACACTGAAGCTTTCTTT. Protein sequence: CATRDTVNTEAFF.